This T cell receptor (beta chain) was identified in a study of cytomegalovirus exposure and HLA in healthy donors. Notes on the study in general: Later analysis identified 16,000 or so TCR beta sequences associated with HLA alleles, using a false discovery rate threshold of 0.05.

The PCR made use of 60 Vbeta and 13 Jbeta primers. TCRdb's table, derived via immunoSEQ multiplex PCR, lists solely in-frame clones and lacks some. The sample includes approximately 280,000 clones, 70% to 90% of them seen just once. The CDR3 covers 19 residues. The trim removed 4 bases at V and 2 bases at J, leaving 14 bases unmatched. CDR1 and CDR2 from the germline V gene are SGHRS and YFSETQ. As concerns this clone: Its antigen remains unidentified.

The chain uses TRBV5-1 and TRBJ2-1, with 11 bases aligning to TRBD2. The sequence derives from a woman in her late teens or twenties in good health and CMV-seronegative. Material for sequencing was PBMCs. Here the CDR3 reads CASSPSGLAAGPAYNEQFF. CDR3 sequence (DNA): TGCGCCAGCAGCCCCTCGGGACTAGCGGCGGGGCCGGCCTACAATGAGCAGTTCTTC.